These 27 T cell receptor beta chains were all obtained from the same sample, sequenced in a study of shared T cell receptors in the human thymus. Sequencing used immunoSEQ multiplex PCR; TCRdb keeps in-frame clones, though not all of them. The sample comprises 450,000 to 650,000 clones, 75% to 85% of which are singletons, and about 0.012% rests with the top ten. In addition, the sample was reused for a study of human thymus T cells.

Sequencing input: thymocytes. These receptors were collected from a boy in the first two years of life with a congenital heart defect.

J is TRBJ2-5 and V is TRBV7-2; 13 bases map to TRBD2. Losses at the gene ends were 5 bases for V and 5 bases for J; bases not matched to a gene: 11. The CDR3 consists of 17 residues. Germline lookup yields CDR1 SGHTA and CDR2 FQGNSA. DNA for the CDR3: TGTGCCAGCAGCCTTAAACGACTAGCGGGAGGTTCGGAGACCCAGTACTTC. The encoded protein is CASSLKRLAGGSETQYF.

The CDR3 DNA reads TGTGCCAGCAACTACAGGCGGACTAGCGAATTCTCCTACGAGCAGTACTTC. It codes for CASNYRRTSEFSYEQYF. This chain joins TRBV28 and TRBJ2-7; TRBD2 aligns across 9 bases. Germline V lookup: CDR1 MDHEN, CDR2 SYDVKM. This CDR3 has 17 amino acids. Germline trimming cut 7 bases from V and 0 bases from J; bases unmatched to any gene: 13.

V and J are TRBV7-2 and TRBJ2-5; possible D gene TRBD2, 6 bases. This CDR3 comprises 13 residues. Trimming removed 3 bases from V and 5 bases from J, with 10 bases in between. From germline, CDR1 is SGHTA and CDR2 FQGNSA. The CDR3 is CASSFGGYETQYF. The CDR3 nucleotides read TGTGCCAGCAGCTTTGGGGGGTACGAGACCCAGTACTTC.

V and J are TRBV28 and TRBJ1-4; the match to TRBD1 covers 9 bases. The CDR3 contains 15 residues. Unmatched junction bases numbered 8, after V lost 5 bases and J lost 7 bases. Germline assignment: CDR1 MDHEN and CDR2 SYDVKM. The CDR3 protein is CASSVHRGLGEKLFF. As DNA, the CDR3 is TGTGCCAGCAGTGTCCACAGGGGGCTTGGTGAAAAACTGTTTTTT.

This chain uses TRBV11-2 with TRBJ2-7; a weak D match, TRBD2 (6 bases). The germline V gene has CDR1 SGHAT and CDR2 FQNNGV. V gave up 1 base and J gave up 6 bases, with 22 bases separating them. The CDR3 loop spans 17 amino acids. CDR3 sequence: CASSLAPWGLPASEQYF. The CDR3 DNA follows: TGTGCCAGCAGCTTAGCCCCATGGGGACTCCCCGCTTCCGAGCAGTACTTC.

V is TRBV10-3 and J is TRBJ2-7; no firm D call. CDR1 is ENHRY, CDR2 SYGVKD, per germline. Trimming took 4 bases from V and 0 from J, leaving 19 bases between them. The CDR3 extends over 17 amino acids. The CDR3 reads CAISGPKPGQSSYEQYF. CDR3 in DNA: TGTGCCATCAGTGGACCTAAACCAGGTCAGAGCTCCTACGAGCAGTACTTC.

This clone has just a few counts. The chain recombines TRBV15 with TRBJ1-2, with 9 bases matching TRBD1. The V and J ends lost 5 bases and 3 bases, in that order; junction bases with no gene match: 10. The V gene's germline CDR1 is LNHNV and CDR2 YYDKDF (reference sequence). The CDR3 sequence is 16 residues long. This chain's CDR3 is CATSDRRTGDHYGYTF. The CDR3 region has the DNA TGTGCCACCAGCGATCGAAGGACAGGGGACCACTATGGCTACACCTTC. Variable domain in full (rest from reference TRBV15 and TRBJ1-2): DAMVIQNPRYQVTQFGKPVTLSCSQTLNHNVMYWYQQKSSQAPKLLFHYYDKDFNNEADTPDNFQSRRPNTSFCFLDIRSPGLGDTAMYLCATSDRRTGDHYGYTFGSGTRLTVV.

V is TRBV4-3 and J is TRBJ2-3; the match to TRBD2 covers 9 bases. Trimming removed 4 bases from V and 4 bases from J; junction bases left unmatched: 12. This CDR3 is 17 amino acids long. The germline V gene encodes CDR1 LGHNA and CDR2 YSLEER. The DNA of the CDR3 is TGCGCCAGCAGCCGGAGACTAGCGGAACCGGGGGCAGATACGCAGTATTTT. As protein: CASSRRLAEPGADTQYF.

This clone was found once. The chain recombines TRBV30 with TRBJ2-7; weak D call: TRBD1 (6 bases). V shed 2 bases and J shed 0 bases, with 11 bases lying between them. Germline-derived CDR1 and CDR2 are GTSNPN and SVGIG (reference sequence). This CDR3 spans 14 amino acids. This CDR3 is CAWSKTGSSYEQYF. CDR3 in DNA: TGTGCCTGGAGTAAAACAGGGAGCTCCTACGAGCAGTACTTC.

This chain's CDR3 is CASSPREREETQYF. CDR3 DNA sequence: TGCGCCAGCAGCCCCAGGGAGCGGGAAGAGACCCAGTACTTC. The chain joins TRBV4-1 to TRBJ2-5; tentatively, D is TRBD2 (6 bases). The ends were cut back, 4 bases at V and 3 bases at J, with 12 bases in the middle. The CDR3 runs 14 residues. CDR1 is MGHRA and CDR2 is YSYEKL in the germline V gene.

The genes are TRBV2 and TRBJ2-1, with 10 bases lining up with TRBD2. This CDR3 has 14 residues. Germline values: CDR1 SNHLY, CDR2 FYNNEI. Unmatched junction bases numbered 2, after V lost 4 bases and J lost 5 bases. The CDR3 nucleotides read TGTGCCAGCAGTGGGACTAGCGGTCACAATGAGCAGTTCTTC. This encodes CASSGTSGHNEQFF. Using reference TRBV2 and TRBJ2-1 for the parts outside the CDR3, the full variable domain is EPEVTQTPSHQVTQMGQEVILRCVPISNHLYFYWYRQILGQKVEFLVSFYNNEISEKSEIFDDQFSVERPDGSNFTLKIRSTKLEDSAMYFCASSGTSGHNEQFFGPGTRLTVL.

The V and J genes are TRBV7-8 and TRBJ2-3, with 14 positions matching TRBD2. Germline V gives CDR1 SGHVS, CDR2 FQNEAQ. This CDR3 comprises 18 residues. V was pared by 5 bases and J by 1 base, with 8 bases of the junction left unmatched. The CDR3 nucleotides read TGTGCCAGCAGCCCGGGACTAGCGGGAGAGCGAGGCACAGATACGCAGTATTTT. Protein product: CASSPGLAGERGTDTQYF.

The chain has TRBV7-6 and TRBJ2-2, with 11 positions matching TRBD2. The CDR3 loop spans 16 amino acids. The V and J ends lost 5 bases and 4 bases, in that order; junction bases with no gene match: 6. Germline CDR1 SGHVS, CDR2 FNYEAQ. The CDR3 DNA sequence: TGTGCCAGCAGCCCCCTAGCGGGAGGAAGCACCGGGGAGCTGTTTTTT. It is translated as CASSPLAGGSTGELFF.

The gene calls are TRBV7-8 and TRBJ1-2; 9 bases are a match to TRBD1. CDR1 SGHVS and CDR2 FQNEAQ come from the germline V gene. The ends lost 4 bases at V and 4 bases at J; junction bases unmatched: 10. CDR3 size: 16 residues. CDR3 nucleotide sequence: TGTGCCAGCAGCTCAAACCGGGACAGGGCCTTCTATGGCTACACCTTC. It is translated as CASSSNRDRAFYGYTF.

The chain combines TRBV4-3 with TRBJ1-4; tentatively, D is TRBD1 (6 bases). CDR1 and CDR2 (germline): LGHNA, YSLEER. Deletions cut 1 base from V and 7 bases from J, with 10 bases between. The CDR3 runs 14 residues. The DNA of the CDR3 is TGCGCCAGCAGCCAAGCTAACAGGGTTGAAAAACTGTTTTTT. It encodes CASSQANRVEKLFF.

The rearrangement uses TRBV4-2 and TRBJ2-2; possible D gene TRBD1, 6 bases. The CDR3 is 19 residues long. From germline, CDR1 is LGHNA and CDR2 YNFKEQ. V was pared by 1 base and J by 3 bases, with 21 bases between. The CDR3 nucleotides read TGTGCCAGCAGCCAAGGCCACGGATCGACAGGCTCCTACACCGGGGAGCTGTTTTTT. It yields the protein CASSQGHGSTGSYTGELFF.

V and J are TRBV11-3 and TRBJ1-1; the match to TRBD1 covers 8 bases. The CDR3 runs 13 residues. Unmatched junction bases numbered 7, after V lost 5 bases and J lost 8 bases. Germline CDR1 reads SGHNT; CDR2 reads YENEEA. CDR3 bases: TGTGCCAGCAGCCCGCCGACAGGGGAGGAAGCTTTCTTT. It translates to CASSPPTGEEAFF. The full variable domain, its missing parts supplied by reference TRBV11-3 and TRBJ1-1, is EAGVVQSPRYKIIEKKQPVAFWCNPISGHNTLYWYLQNLGQGPELLIRYENEEAVDDSQLPKDRFSAERLKGVDSTLKIQPAELGDSAVYLCASSPPTGEEAFFGQGTRLTVV.

The rearrangement links TRBV6-1 to TRBJ2-5, with 8 bases lining up with TRBD1. This CDR3 comprises 15 residues. The germline gives CDR1 MNHNS, CDR2 SASEGT. V dropped 1 base and J dropped 2; count of bases not matched to a gene: 3. The CDR3 coding sequence is TGTGCCAGCAGTGAAGATGGGGACAGGCAAGAGACCCAGTACTTC. This sequence encodes CASSEDGDRQETQYF.

The chain uses TRBV18 and TRBJ2-7, with 8 bases that match TRBD2. The trim removed 6 bases at V and 4 bases at J, leaving 11 bases unmatched. Germline V CDR1 and CDR2: KGHSH, LQKENI. The CDR3 is 15 amino acids. The CDR3 protein is CASSQSGREPYEQYF. The CDR3 DNA reads as TGTGCCAGCTCGCAAAGCGGGAGAGAGCCTTACGAGCAGTACTTC.

This rearrangement joins TRBV27 to TRBJ2-5; the D is unclear. Trimming removed 5 bases at V and 0 bases at J, with 7 bases between. The CDR3 is 13 residues long. Germline assignment: CDR1 MNHEY and CDR2 SMNVEV (reference sequence). The CDR3 here is CASSTQNQETQYF. The CDR3 DNA sequence: TGTGCCAGCAGTACCCAGAACCAAGAGACCCAGTACTTC.

This chain joins TRBV5-6 and TRBJ2-7; TRBD1 aligns across 8 bases. V dropped 4 bases and J dropped 2; count of bases not matched to a gene: 8. Looked up from germline, CDR1 is SGHDT and CDR2 is YYEEEE. This CDR3 is built from 15 residues. The CDR3 is CASSNPDRGPYEQYF. The CDR3 DNA follows: TGTGCCAGCAGCAACCCCGACAGGGGCCCCTACGAGCAGTACTTC.

This chain connects TRBV2 to TRBJ2-7; 8 bases map to TRBD1. Looked up from germline, CDR1 is SNHLY and CDR2 is FYNNEI. The trim removed 3 bases at V and 1 base at J, leaving 2 bases unmatched. The CDR3 is 14 amino acids. The CDR3 DNA reads TGTGCCAGCAGTGAGGGACAGGCTTCCTACGAGCAGTACTTC. This encodes CASSEGQASYEQYF.

The CDR3: CASSPVSGPCSGNTIYF. In DNA, the CDR3 is TGTGCCAGCTCACCAGTTTCAGGTCCTTGCTCTGGAAACACCATATATTTT. The gene calls are TRBV18 and TRBJ1-3; D not certain. The V end was cut by 2 bases, the J end by 0 bases, with 14 bases between. Germline values: CDR1 KGHSH, CDR2 LQKENI. The CDR3 length is 17 residues.

This clone showed up just a few times. This chain links TRBV6-1 with TRBJ1-4; D uncertain. Germline loops: CDR1 MNHNS, CDR2 SASEGT. The CDR3 totals 17 residues. Trimming stripped 2 bases from V and 8 bases from J, with 21 bases between. DNA for the CDR3: TGTGCCAGCAGTGAAACCGTTGGTTTCGTGGTTCGGGAAAAACTGTTTTTT. This gives the protein CASSETVGFVVREKLFF.

Of note for this clone: The same CDR3 also results from other DNA sequences found in this sample. This sequence joins TRBV27 and TRBJ1-1; 10 bases line up with TRBD1. The germline V gene encodes CDR1 MNHEY and CDR2 SMNVEV (reference sequence). With V trimmed by 5 bases and J by 5 bases, 2 bases remained unmatched. The CDR3 is 13 residues long. This CDR3 reads CASSRTGGTEAFF. CDR3 nucleotide sequence: TGTGCCAGCAGTCGGACAGGGGGAACTGAAGCTTTCTTT.

V gene TRBV11-3 combines with J gene TRBJ2-2, with a possible D match to TRBD2 (5 bases). V lost 3 bases and J lost 7, with 12 bases in between. The V gene's germline CDR1 is SGHNT and CDR2 YENEEA. This CDR3 is built from 14 residues. As DNA, the CDR3 is TGTGCCAGCAGCTTCTTAACAGAGGGCGGGGAGCTGTTTTTT. Translation gives CASSFLTEGGELFF.

The V call is TRBV29-1, the J call TRBJ2-5; 15 bases align to TRBD2. The J call is doubtful: the DNA matches TRBJ2-7 better. The CDR3 covers 17 residues. Germline V gives CDR1 SQVTM, CDR2 ANQGSEA. CDR3: CSARGLAGGPKEDEQYF. In DNA form, the CDR3 reads TGCAGCGCCCGAGGACTAGCGGGAGGGCCAAAGGAGGACGAGCAGTACTTC.